The rows below give T cell receptor beta chains drawn from one sample of a study of cytomegalovirus exposure and HLA in healthy donors. The repertoire was sequenced with immunoSEQ multiplex PCR; TCRdb's copy has only in-frame clones and lacks some. The repertoire holds fewer than 250,000 clones, more than 75% seen once, with around 3.7% in the top ten. The source material was PBMCs. These receptor sequences come from a man aged 35 to 55 in good health and CMV-seropositive. Each CDR3 is given with its conserved first and last residue. The D gene is left open where the match is weak. A clone size is listed for some rows: how often the clone was seen (once, few, many), or a class if it is expanded.

clone size	J gene	V gene	D gene	CDR3 DNA	CDR3 protein
few	TRBJ2-2	TRBV4-3	TRBD1	TGCGCCAGCAGCCAAGATCCCCCCCCGACAGGGCACGGGGAGCTGTTTTTT	CASSQDPPPTGHGELFF
few	TRBJ2-1	TRBV5-1	TRBD1	TGCGCCAGCAGCTCCGGACAGGGGGAGGATGAGCAGTTCTTC	CASSSGQGEDEQFF
NA	TRBJ2-6	TRBV29-1	NA	TGCAGCGTTGAAAGCCCCTTGGGCAGGTCTGGGGCCAACGTCCTGACTTTC	CSVESPLGRSGANVLTF
NA	TRBJ1-2	TRBV25-1	NA	TGTGCCAGCAGTATGGGTCTGTCCTTAGCGGGCTACACCTTC	CASSMGLSLAGYTF
NA	TRBJ2-7	TRBV7-9	NA	TGTTCCAGCAGCCCGGACGGGGGTGGAGGGTCCTACGAGCAGTACTTC	CSSSPDGGGGSYEQYF
NA	TRBJ2-2	TRBV5-1	NA	TGCGCCAGCAGCCCCAGGGCGGGGGCCACCGGGGAGCTGTTTTTT	CASSPRAGATGELFF
NA	TRBJ1-5	TRBV25-1	NA	TGTGCCAGCAGTGAATCGGAGAATCAGCCCCAGCATTTT	CASSESENQPQHF
NA	TRBJ2-2	TRBV5-4	TRBD1	TGTGCCAGCAGCTTGGGGACAGGGCCGAACACCGGGGAGCTGTTTTTT	CASSLGTGPNTGELFF
NA	TRBJ2-1	TRBV9	NA	TGTGCCAGCAGCGTAGCTGGAGGGGCCAATGAGCAGTTCTTC	CASSVAGGANEQFF
NA	TRBJ1-2	TRBV9	NA	TGTGCCAGCAGCGTAGTGGGGGGGGGAGGCTACACCTTC	CASSVVGGGGYTF
NA	TRBJ1-3	TRBV19	NA	TGTGCCAGTACCCCAGCGGCATCTGGAAACACCATATATTTT	CASTPAASGNTIYF
NA	TRBJ2-7	TRBV6-1	NA	TGTGCCAGCAGCAGGGACATCGGGGGGTACTACGAGCAGTACTTC	CASSRDIGGYYEQYF
NA	TRBJ2-7	TRBV5-1	TRBD2	TGCGCCAGCAGCAACCCAACCGGACTAGCATGGGAGCAGTACTTC	CASSNPTGLAWEQYF
NA	TRBJ2-1	TRBV5-1	NA	TGCGCCAGCACCGGGACTCGCAATGAGCAGTTCTTC	CASTGTRNEQFF
NA	TRBJ2-5	TRBV19	TRBD2	TGTGCCAGTAGTATAGATGCTACCGGGACTAGCGGGGGGATGCCCCAGTACTTC	CASSIDATGTSGGMPQYF
once	TRBJ1-6	TRBV18	TRBD1	TGTGCCAGCTCACCCACGGGACAGGGGTACTCACCCCTCCACTTT	CASSPTGQGYSPLHF
NA	TRBJ2-7	TRBV6-6	TRBD1	TGTGCCAGCTTCCCCGGGACAGGGGTGTACGAGCAGTACTTC	CASFPGTGVYEQYF
NA	TRBJ2-1	TRBV27	TRBD2	TGTGCCAGCAGTTTCCGGGGGGGGAATGAGCAGTTCTTC	CASSFRGGNEQFF
NA	TRBJ2-5	TRBV30	TRBD1	TGTGCCTGGAGTGGACAGGGGGCCGGGCAAGAGACCCAGTACTTC	CAWSGQGAGQETQYF
NA	TRBJ2-3	TRBV5-6	NA	TGTGCCAGCAGCTTGTATGATACGCAGTATTTT	CASSLYDTQYF
NA	TRBJ1-6	TRBV9	NA	TGTGCCGGTCATGGTGCGCGTTGGTCCCATAATTCACCCCTCCACTTT	CAGHGARWSHNSPLHF
once	TRBJ1-4	TRBV28	NA	TGTGCCAGCACTCGGAGAACTAATGAAAAACTGTTTTTT	CASTRRTNEKLFF
NA	TRBJ2-1	TRBV7-2	TRBD2	TGTGCCAGCAGCTCCTCTAGCGGGGGGGGCTCCTACAATGAGCAGTTCTTC	CASSSSSGGGSYNEQFF